These 4 T cell receptor beta chains were sequenced from one sample in a study of cytomegalovirus exposure and HLA in healthy donors. Both 60 Vbeta primers and 13 Jbeta primers went into the PCR. Only in-frame clones appear in the TCRdb table, and some are missing; sequencing was by immunoSEQ multiplex PCR. Seen here are 90,000 to 150,000 clones, 77% observed once, and the top ten hold 3.7%. The specimen was PBMCs. Every receptor here comes from a human donor in good health.

V gene TRBV28 combines with J gene TRBJ2-5; possibly TRBD1 for D (6 bases). The V end was cut by 6 bases, the J end by 9 bases, with 14 bases between. Germline lookup yields CDR1 MDHEN and CDR2 SYDVKM. This CDR3 is built from 12 residues. The CDR3 DNA reads as TGTGCCAGCAGAAACTCTCAGGGGTCCCAGTACTTC. This gives the protein CASRNSQGSQYF.

This chain joins TRBV6-1 and TRBJ2-1; possible D gene TRBD2, 6 bases. The V gene lost 0 bases and the J gene lost 0 bases, with 6 bases spanning the gap. This CDR3 has 15 residues. Germline CDR1 and CDR2: MNHNS and SASEGT. In DNA, the CDR3 is TGTGCCAGCAGTGAAGCGGACTACTCCTACAATGAGCAGTTCTTC. Protein sequence: CASSEADYSYNEQFF.

The rearrangement uses TRBV5-8 and TRBJ1-4; tentatively, D is TRBD1 (5 bases). Trimming shortened V by 7 bases and J by 2 bases, and 12 bases separated the two germline ends. The CDR3 consists of 14 residues. CDR1 is SGHTS and CDR2 is YDEGEE in the germline V gene. The CDR3 region has the DNA TGTGCCAGCTGGGGCGGGGTTACTAATGAAAAACTGTTTTTT. Encoded protein: CASWGGVTNEKLFF.

V gene TRBV6-5 combines with J gene TRBJ1-2; a possible D gene is TRBD1 (5 bases). This CDR3 comprises 14 residues. The V gene lost 2 bases and the J gene lost 0 bases, with 7 bases spanning the gap. Germline V gene sequence: CDR1 MNHEY, CDR2 SVGAGI. The CDR3 here is CASSYTGANYGYTF. The CDR3 DNA sequence: TGTGCCAGCAGTTACACAGGAGCTAACTATGGCTACACCTTC.